The 28 T cell receptor beta chains below come from one sample, sequenced in a study of cytomegalovirus exposure and HLA in healthy donors. The study ran its PCR with 60 Vbeta and 13 Jbeta primers. Some clones are missing from TCRdb's copy, which holds only in-frame ones; the method was immunoSEQ multiplex PCR. The sample lists approximately 290,000 clones, 75% to 85% occurring once. The sample consisted of PBMCs. These receptors originate from a girl aged 2-10 years in good health and CMV-seronegative.

This clone was observed a handful of times. The chain is built from TRBV6-5 and TRBJ1-1; D remains ambiguous. The CDR3 extends over 15 amino acids. The V gene lost 2 bases and the J gene lost 0 bases, with 10 bases spanning the gap. CDR1 and CDR2 from the germline V gene are MNHEY and SVGAGI. The CDR3 sequence: CASSYREIMNTEAFF. The CDR3 DNA is TGTGCCAGCAGTTACCGGGAGATCATGAACACTGAAGCTTTCTTT.

This chain joins TRBV27 and TRBJ1-1, with D possibly being TRBD1 (6 bases). Trimming stripped 5 bases from V and 7 bases from J, with 17 bases between. Germline V CDR1 and CDR2: MNHEY, SMNVEV (reference sequence). The CDR3 spans 14 residues. The CDR3 coding sequence is TGTGCCAGCAGTCCTACAGGGACCCTCAATGAAGCTTTCTTT. Translation: CASSPTGTLNEAFF.

The chain employs TRBV9 and TRBJ2-5, with 14 bases fitting TRBD2. V gave up 4 bases and J gave up 7 bases; unmatched junction bases: 9. Germline V CDR1 and CDR2: SGDLS, YYNGEE. This CDR3 comprises 16 residues. DNA for the CDR3: TGTGCCAGCAGCCCGGGACTAGCGGGGGTTCGTAGGACCCAGTACTTC. It yields the protein CASSPGLAGVRRTQYF.

There are a few counts of this clone. V usage is TRBV6-1 and J usage is TRBJ2-5, with TRBD2 matching 11 bases. This CDR3 comprises 16 residues. Germline lookup yields CDR1 MNHNS and CDR2 SASEGT. The junction had 7 bases not matched to a gene; V was cut back by 2 bases and J by 5 bases. Here the CDR3 reads CASSELAGGPQETQYF. CDR3 nucleotides: TGTGCCAGCAGTGAACTAGCGGGGGGCCCCCAGGAGACCCAGTACTTC.

The rearrangement uses TRBV19 and TRBJ2-5; D not certain. Trimming took off 3 bases at V and 2 bases at J, with 4 bases between the two ends. The germline V gene has CDR1 LNHDA and CDR2 SQIVND (reference sequence). The CDR3 is 12 residues long. The CDR3 bases are TGTGCCAGTAGTATCCGTCAAGAGACCCAGTACTTC. Amino acids: CASSIRQETQYF.

The genes are TRBV14 and TRBJ2-2, with TRBD2 matching over 9 bases. The CDR3 runs to 16 residues. Per the germline V gene, CDR1 is SGHDN and CDR2 is FVKESK. V shed 4 bases and J 0 bases; nucleotides not matched to a gene: 3. The CDR3, as DNA: TGTGCCAGCAGCCGAGTAGCGGGGGCGAACACCGGGGAGCTGTTTTTT. As protein: CASSRVAGANTGELFF.

The chain links TRBV10-3 to TRBJ1-2; D might be TRBD1 (6 bases). The CDR3 has 14 amino acids. The ends were cut back, 8 bases at V and 0 bases at J, with 13 bases in the middle. Per the germline V gene, CDR1 is ENHRY and CDR2 is SYGVKD. This chain's CDR3 is CAIQQGLANYGYTF. The CDR3 nucleotides read TGTGCCATCCAACAGGGCCTAGCTAACTATGGCTACACCTTC.

This chain links TRBV6-5 with TRBJ1-5; a weak D match, TRBD1 (6 bases). The germline V gene encodes CDR1 MNHEY and CDR2 SVGAGI. V was pared by 6 bases and J by 3 bases, with 12 bases between. The CDR3 contains 14 residues. In DNA, the CDR3 is TGTGCCAGCAGCAACAGGGTGGACAATCAGCCCCAGCATTTT. This encodes CASSNRVDNQPQHF.

V is TRBV7-2 and J is TRBJ1-3; D is unclear. The CDR3 consists of 15 residues. Germline CDR1 is SGHTA and CDR2 is FQGNSA. V lost 5 bases and J lost 3, with 14 bases in between. In nucleotides, the CDR3 is TGTGCCAGCAGCCTCAGGAGAGGGATTGGAAACACCATATATTTT. Translated: CASSLRRGIGNTIYF.

The V gene is TRBV7-8, the J gene TRBJ2-7, with D perhaps TRBD2 (6 bases). This CDR3 has 15 residues. Germline V CDR1 and CDR2: SGHVS, FQNEAQ. Trimming shortened V by 2 bases and J by 4 bases, and 15 bases separated the two germline ends. In DNA, the CDR3 is TGTGCCAGCAGCTTATCCTTGGCGGAGGGGTACGAGCAGTACTTC. Translated: CASSLSLAEGYEQYF.

The chain has TRBV7-8 and TRBJ2-7; the match to TRBD2 covers 8 bases. From germline, CDR1 is SGHVS and CDR2 FQNEAQ. The CDR3 runs 16 residues. V lost 0 bases to trimming and J lost 6 bases; unmatched junction nucleotides: 10. This CDR3 reads CASSLARLAPYPEQYF. DNA of the CDR3: TGTGCCAGCAGCTTAGCTAGACTAGCGCCTTATCCCGAGCAGTACTTC.

The gene calls are TRBV20-1 and TRBJ1-1, with unresolved D. V gave up 7 bases and J gave up 5 bases, with 11 bases separating them. The CDR3 consists of 11 residues. CDR1 and CDR2 from the germline V gene are DFQATT and SNEGSKA (reference sequence). The CDR3 DNA follows: TGCAGTGTCGAGGAGGGAACTGAAGCTTTCTTT. Protein product: CSVEEGTEAFF.

The chain has TRBV19 and TRBJ1-6; D gene unclear. Trimming shortened V by 4 bases and J by 7 bases, and 5 bases separated the two germline ends. CDR1 is LNHDA and CDR2 is SQIVND in the germline V gene (reference sequence). This CDR3 is built from 12 residues. CDR3 protein: CASSTLNSPLHF. Here the CDR3 DNA reads TGTGCCAGTAGTACCCTGAATTCACCCCTCCACTTT.

This clone was detected a few times. This chain joins TRBV7-6 and TRBJ2-7; tentatively, D is TRBD2 (6 bases). Between the trimmed V and J ends, which lost 11 bases and 7 bases, there was a span of 24 bases. The CDR3 sequence is 14 residues long. CDR1 and CDR2 from the germline V gene are SGHVS and FNYEAQ. CDR3: CAASSGTSGAEQYF. CDR3 nucleotide sequence: TGTGCCGCCTCCTCAGGGACTTCCGGGGCGGAGCAGTACTTC.

The V and J genes are TRBV4-2 and TRBJ1-3; D is unresolved. The germline gives CDR1 LGHNA, CDR2 YNFKEQ. The CDR3 loop spans 14 amino acids. The V end was cut by 0 bases, the J end by 0 bases, with 3 bases between. The CDR3 is CASSQDISGNTIYF. The CDR3 DNA reads as TGTGCCAGCAGCCAAGACATCTCTGGAAACACCATATATTTT.

This chain connects TRBV4-1 to TRBJ1-2; D is possibly TRBD1 (5 bases). The CDR3 is made up of 16 amino acids. Trimming stripped 3 bases from V and 3 bases from J, with 17 bases between. Germline V gene data show CDR1 as MGHRA and CDR2 as YSYEKL. Here the CDR3 reads CASSHLRGGPHYGYTF. For the CDR3, the DNA is TGCGCCAGCAGCCACCTCCGCGGGGGTCCCCACTATGGCTACACCTTC.

V usage is TRBV7-6 and J usage is TRBJ1-1, with D possibly being TRBD1 (6 bases). The V gene lost 4 bases and the J gene lost 3 bases, with 15 bases spanning the gap. The CDR3 runs to 15 residues. The germline V gene encodes CDR1 SGHVS and CDR2 FNYEAQ. The CDR3 spells CASSYEQGRDTEAFF. In nucleotides, the CDR3 is TGTGCCAGCAGCTACGAACAGGGCCGGGACACTGAAGCTTTCTTT. Filled out from reference TRBV7-6 and TRBJ1-1, the complete variable domain reads GAGVSQSPRYKVTKRGQDVALRCDPISGHVSLYWYRQALGQGPEFLTYFNYEAQQDKSGLPNDRFSAERPEGSISTLTIQRTEQRDSAMYRCASSYEQGRDTEAFFGQGTRLTVV.

The chain is built from TRBV7-7 and TRBJ2-1; 7 bases fit TRBD2. V lost 1 base and J lost 6; bases outside the gene matches: 6. Germline V lookup: CDR1 SSHAT, CDR2 FNYEAQ (reference sequence). This CDR3 is built from 15 residues. The CDR3 DNA reads as TGTGCCAGCAGCTTAGAAAACGGGAGGTTCAATGAGCAGTTCTTC. Its protein is CASSLENGRFNEQFF.

The chain combines TRBV30 with TRBJ2-2, with D perhaps matching TRBD1 (5 bases). Germline assignment: CDR1 GTSNPN and CDR2 SVGIG (reference sequence). V was cut by 4 bases and J by 6 bases, with 15 bases left in between. The CDR3 contains 14 residues. The CDR3 is CAWTGKGLSGELFF. The CDR3 DNA reads TGTGCCTGGACAGGGAAAGGTCTCTCCGGGGAGCTGTTTTTT. The variable domain in full, with the rest retrieved from reference TRBV30 and TRBJ2-2, is SQTIHQWPATLVQPVGSPLSLECTVEGTSNPNLYWYRQAAGRGLQLLFYSVGIGQISSEVPQNLSASRPQDRQFILSSKKLLLSDSGFYLCAWTGKGLSGELFFGEGSRLTVL.

This clone has only one observation. The chain recombines TRBV2 with TRBJ1-4; possibly TRBD1 for D (6 bases). CDR3 length: 14 residues. Between the trimmed V and J ends, which lost 7 bases and 11 bases, there was a span of 20 bases. Germline loops: CDR1 SNHLY, CDR2 FYNNEI. CDR3: CASTEGGRGEKLFF. The CDR3 DNA follows: TGTGCCAGCACCGAGGGGGGGAGAGGGGAGAAACTGTTTTTT.

V and J are TRBV5-5 and TRBJ2-7; possibly TRBD1 for D (5 bases). CDR1 and CDR2 (germline): SGHKS, YYEKEE (reference sequence). With 4 bases removed from V and 3 bases from J, the gap between germline ends came to 5 bases. The CDR3 sequence is 11 residues long. In DNA, the CDR3 is TGTGCCAGCAGCCAGGGCTACGAGCAGTACTTC. It yields the protein CASSQGYEQYF.

This chain links TRBV7-9 with TRBJ2-7; TRBD2 matches 9 bases. The CDR3 contains 16 residues. With V trimmed by 5 bases and J by 3 bases, 11 bases remained unmatched. Looked up from germline, CDR1 is SEHNR and CDR2 is FQNEAQ (reference sequence). CDR3 sequence: CASSVPLAGMNYEQYF. For the CDR3, the DNA is TGTGCCAGCAGCGTACCACTAGCGGGTATGAACTACGAGCAGTACTTC.

A single count supports this clone. The chain is built from TRBV9 and TRBJ2-3, with TRBD2 matching over 9 bases. The CDR3 is made up of 16 amino acids. Germline assignment: CDR1 SGDLS and CDR2 YYNGEE. Unmatched junction bases numbered 9, after V lost 0 bases and J lost 7 bases. Written as DNA, the CDR3 is TGTGCCAGCAGCGTAGCGGGTAGCGGGAGTTCCTATACGCAGTATTTT. Its translation: CASSVAGSGSSYTQYF.

The sample holds one count of this clone. The chain couples TRBV19 to TRBJ2-7; possible D gene TRBD2, 5 bases. The germline CDR1 and CDR2 sequences are LNHDA and SQIVND (reference sequence). The CDR3 sequence is 14 residues long. Trimming stripped 8 bases from V and 0 bases from J, with 14 bases between. This CDR3 is CASSRGLSSYEQYF. The CDR3 DNA is TGTGCCAGTTCTCGAGGGCTAAGCTCCTACGAGCAGTACTTC.

The chain couples TRBV7-9 to TRBJ1-4, with a possible D match to TRBD1 (5 bases). The CDR3 has 17 residues. Trimming pared 2 bases from V and 6 bases from J, leaving 19 bases between. In germline, CDR1 is SEHNR, CDR2 FQNEAQ (reference sequence). CDR3 coding DNA: TGTGCCAGCAGCTTACCTGCAGGGAGGACGGGGGATGAAAAACTGTTTTTT. This gives the protein CASSLPAGRTGDEKLFF.

The chain carries TRBV6-5 and TRBJ1-5; D is possibly TRBD1 (5 bases). Trimming took off 6 bases at V and 1 base at J, with 10 bases between the two ends. CDR1 is MNHEY and CDR2 is SVGAGI in the germline V gene. The CDR3 runs 14 residues. CDR3 in DNA: TGTGCCAGCAGCTCAGGGAGGAGCAATCAGCCCCAGCATTTT. Translated, it gives CASSSGRSNQPQHF.

The V and J genes are TRBV7-9 and TRBJ1-1; a possible D gene is TRBD1 (5 bases). CDR3 length: 17 amino acids. Germline values: CDR1 SEHNR, CDR2 FQNEAQ (reference sequence). Between the trimmed V and J ends, which lost 3 bases and 1 base, there was a span of 18 bases. CDR3 sequence reads: CASSLKGRVVGNTEAFF. DNA for the CDR3: TGTGCCAGCAGCTTGAAGGGCAGGGTAGTTGGGAACACTGAAGCTTTCTTT. The full variable domain, in which reference TRBV7-9 and TRBJ1-1 provide the parts outside the CDR3, is DTGVSQNPRHKITKRGQNVTFRCDPISEHNRLYWYRQTLGQGPEFLTYFQNEAQLEKSRLLSDRFSAERPKGSFSTLEIQRTEQGDSAMYLCASSLKGRVVGNTEAFFGQGTRLTVV.

The chain carries TRBV13 and TRBJ1-2, with D perhaps matching TRBD1 (5 bases). The germline gives CDR1 PRHDT, CDR2 FYEKMQ (reference sequence). The CDR3 length is 15 residues. Trimming pared 3 bases from V and 8 bases from J, leaving 19 bases between. The CDR3 sequence: CASSFGSPTKGGYTF. The CDR3 DNA follows: TGTGCCAGCAGCTTCGGTTCCCCTACTAAGGGGGGCTACACCTTC. The variable domain in full, with the rest retrieved from reference TRBV13 and TRBJ1-2, is AAGVIQSPRHLIKEKRETATLKCYPIPRHDTVYWYQQGPGQDPQFLISFYEKMQSDKGSIPDRFSAQQFSDYHSELNMSSLELGDSALYFCASSFGSPTKGGYTFGSGTRLTVV.